Reported below is one TCR beta chain. This clonotype was picked up many times. The antigen it binds to is not known. No clone much larger than this one lies a single base away; base qualities are absent. These data come from a study of T-cell memory formation after mild COVID-19 (dated by TCRdb to the early 2020s). Looking at the study overall: TCR sequence clusters from the two donors were found to be largely donor specific. The cohort comprised two young, previously healthy adult volunteers, one female and one male. In a couple of donors, T-cell clones that expanded and contracted after mild COVID-19 were followed by sequencing TCRalpha and TCRbeta repertoires longitudinally. Beyond this particular receptor, the publication reports: Some responding clones were detected in pre-infection memory, which suggested that pre-existing cross-reactive memory T cells had joined the SARS-CoV-2 response. SARS-CoV-2 specificity of the second-wave clones peaking on day 37 was not confirmed. Only a couple of mild cases were covered in the study, and larger cohorts including severe cases with pre-infection samples were considered necessary. From day 15 to 85, contracting clones showed balanced CD4/CD8 phenotypes, whereas a second wave of clones that expanded from day 15 to 37 leaned towards CD4+. Contracting CD4+ clones appeared mostly in the CM and EM memory subsets, whereas CD8+ clones were enriched in EMRA.

TCRdb names Illumina NovaSeq 6000 as the instrument used. TCRalpha and TCRbeta cDNA libraries were built by 5'RACE with constant-segment primers, adding sample barcodes and unique molecular identifiers. Trizol reagent was used to extract RNA from every sample. The libraries were amplified in two PCR steps, and the second step added a second sample barcode and Illumina TruSeq adapters. Sequencing of the libraries was done on an Illumina NovaSeq, producing 2 x 150 bp paired-end reads. The original pipeline was this. The reads were demultiplexed and collapsed into UMI-guided consensus sequences using migec v1.2.7. With mixcr v2.1.11, UMI consensuses were aligned to TRA and TRB V and J templates and assembled into clonotypes. A clonotype was counted as expanded or contracted only when both edgeR and NoisET called the clonotype significant, with the noise models trained on biological replicates. For edgeR calls, the cutoffs were a false discovery rate-adjusted p below 0.01 and a log2 fold-change threshold of 1. As an exploratory analysis of dynamics, max-normalized trajectories of the 1000 most abundant clonotypes were examined by PCA with hierarchical clustering. Separately sequenced CD4+ and CD8+ repertoires were used to assign a CD4 or CD8 phenotype to each responding clone. The public reads were reanalyzed by TCRdb: fastp trimming at Q25, MiXCR alignment, in-frame beta chains only. Rows matching on CDR3 protein sequence are summarized as one entry with the most common DNA and genes. TCRdb assigned the V and J calls; the authors' analysis was not used. Recorded for this sample are about 150,000 distinct CDR3 sequences; 5.5% to 7% of them occurred a single time. The ten biggest clones cover approximately 2.2% of the sample.

V is pared back by 7 bases and J by 3 bases, with 12 bases lying between the germline termini. From the cysteine up to the phenylalanine, the CDR3 has a length of 13 residues. Here the CDR3 DNA is all that survives: 39 bases in frame from base 1. As encoded in the germline V gene, CDR1 is ENHRY while CDR2 is SYGVKD. Ficoll-Paque density gradient centrifugation was the method used to isolate PBMCs. The sequenced sample consisted of PBMCs or a T cell subset sorted from them (not recorded which). The source of this sequence is an adult woman who had mild COVID-19 (a few samples of this study predate the infection). The sample titles of this study are shuffled in the database, so cell type and time point are left out; the donor was told from shared clones. Recombination linked TRBV10-3 to TRBJ2-5, with the D gene possibly TRBD1 or TRBD2, each one fitting 5 bases. The CDR3 has the sequence CAINSGTEETQYF. The nucleotide sequence reads TGTGCCATCAACTCCGGGACGGAAGAGACCCAGTACTTC.